The T cell receptor beta chain described here comes from a study of blood T cells in healthy people across ages. The V and J ends lost 5 bases and 8 bases respectively, with 12 bases between them. This CDR3 spans 13 amino acids. Per the germline V gene, CDR1 is MNHEY and CDR2 is SVGAGI. Overall study results and limits: The study lacked donor CMV status, which possibly confounded expanded clonotype changes. More naive CD4+ cells and higher diversity marked long-lived donors relative to aged donors.

Primers used in a second PCR of about 6 to 11 cycles were a sample-barcoded 5' primer and a J-beta primer mix. TCRdb ran MiXCR on the 5' RACE reads and lists one entry per CDR3 protein. The repertoire holds under 1,100,000 distinct CDR3 sequences, under 30% seen once, with around 0.7% in the top ten. This clonotype was counted a few times. The antigen is not known. Extraction yielded at least 5 micrograms of total RNA per sample. These data were also reused for a study on T cells of mothers and their children. From that study: Each donor was one of three healthy Caucasian mothers or one of their six children.

The receptor comes from a girl aged 2 to 10 in good health. Input material: blood. This chain joins TRBV6-5 and TRBJ1-4; TRBD1 might be the D (6 bases). CDR3 DNA sequence: TGTGCCAGCAGTCGGGGACATCGGGAAAAACTGTTTTTT. It yields the protein CASSRGHREKLFF.